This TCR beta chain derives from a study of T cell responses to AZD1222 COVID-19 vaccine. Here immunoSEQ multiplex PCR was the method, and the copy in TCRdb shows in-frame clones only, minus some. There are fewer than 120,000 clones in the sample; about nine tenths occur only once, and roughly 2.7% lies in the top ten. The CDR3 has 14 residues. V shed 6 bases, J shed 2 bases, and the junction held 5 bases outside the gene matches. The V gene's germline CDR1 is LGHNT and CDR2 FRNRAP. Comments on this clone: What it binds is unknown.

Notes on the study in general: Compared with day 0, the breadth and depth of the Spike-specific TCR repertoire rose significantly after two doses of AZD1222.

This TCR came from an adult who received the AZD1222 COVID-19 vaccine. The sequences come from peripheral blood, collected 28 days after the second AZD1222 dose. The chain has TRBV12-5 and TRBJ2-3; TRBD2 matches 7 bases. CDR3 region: CASGRGEITDTQYF. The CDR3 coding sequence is TGTGCTAGTGGCCGGGGGGAAATCACAGATACGCAGTATTTT.